A single sample is the source of the 29 T cell receptor beta chains below, sequenced in a study of blood T cell repertoires in COVID-19. Measured with immunoSEQ multiplex PCR; TCRdb has only the in-frame clones, and not every one. The sample consists of over 50,000 clones, roughly four fifths of them appearing once. Source material: peripheral blood. These receptors were collected from a human donor in a cohort sampled during active COVID-19.

The V gene is TRBV5-6, the J gene TRBJ2-3; 9 bases are a match to TRBD1. V gave up 4 bases and J gave up 3 bases; unmatched junction bases: 12. The CDR3 is 17 residues long. CDR1 is SGHDT and CDR2 is YYEEEE in the germline V gene. CDR3 sequence reads: CASSPPWDRVGTDTQYF. CDR3 DNA sequence: TGTGCCAGCAGCCCCCCATGGGACAGGGTGGGTACAGATACGCAGTATTTT.

The chain joins TRBV30 to TRBJ2-7, with 8 bases identical to TRBD2. This CDR3 has 15 residues. The V segment lost 8 bases and the J segment 0 bases; nucleotides outside the gene matches: 12. Germline values: CDR1 GTSNPN, CDR2 SVGIG (reference sequence). This chain's CDR3 is CAQDKPGTSSYEQYF. The CDR3 coding sequence is TGTGCCCAGGACAAGCCCGGGACTAGCTCCTACGAGCAGTACTTC.

The V call is TRBV18, the J call TRBJ1-4; TRBD1 agrees at 7 bases. J gave up 6 bases and V 3 bases, and 4 bases lay outside the gene matches. The CDR3 is made up of 14 amino acids. The germline gives CDR1 KGHSH, CDR2 LQKENI. The CDR3 here is CASSPRTGDEKLFF. The CDR3 nucleotides read TGTGCCAGCTCACCCCGGACAGGCGATGAAAAACTGTTTTTT.

CDR3 coding DNA: TGTGCCAGCAGTGCGTGGGACAGGAACTATGGCTACACCTTC. This sequence encodes CASSAWDRNYGYTF. This rearrangement joins TRBV25-1 to TRBJ1-2; 8 bases are a match to TRBD1. Germline V CDR1 and CDR2: MGHDK, SYGVNS. Unmatched junction bases numbered 3, after V lost 4 bases and J lost 2 bases. CDR3 length: 14 residues.

The chain uses TRBV29-1 and TRBJ2-1, with TRBD1 identical over 7 bases. V lost 1 base and J lost 3; bases outside the gene matches: 9. This CDR3 comprises 16 residues. Germline V gene sequence: CDR1 SQVTM, CDR2 ANQGSEA. The CDR3 region has the DNA TGCAGCGTTGAAGCCCTAACAGGGGCGGGCTACAATGAGCAGTTCTTC. This gives the protein CSVEALTGAGYNEQFF.

The rearrangement uses TRBV19 and TRBJ1-2, with D perhaps matching TRBD1 (5 bases). Germline V gene sequence: CDR1 LNHDA, CDR2 SQIVND (reference sequence). V dropped 4 bases and J dropped 10 bases, with 19 bases sitting between them. This CDR3 spans 14 amino acids. The CDR3 spells CASSTRLADSHYTF. In DNA form, the CDR3 reads TGTGCCAGTAGTACACGCTTGGCTGACAGTCACTACACCTTC.

In regard to this clone: A read error is likely, as this CDR3 ends without the conserved phenylalanine or tryptophan. Because the CDR3's place on the DNA is in doubt, the DNA is left out and the CDR3 is given as listed by TCRdb. The rearrangement links TRBV3-1 (or the pseudogene TRBV3-2) to TRBJ1-2; whether TRBD1, the table's D call, matches the DNA was not checked. From germline, CDR1 is LGHDT and CDR2 YNNKEL (reference sequence). The CDR3 contains 11 residues when both ends are counted. CDR3 sequence: CASSQDGAGVL.

This clone was counted between two and nine times. This chain links TRBV11-2 with TRBJ1-2; TRBD1 matches 9 bases. This CDR3 comprises 13 residues. Germline V gene sequence: CDR1 SGHAT, CDR2 FQNNGV. The J segment lost 7 bases and the V segment lost 5 bases, leaving 5 bases of the junction unmatched. The CDR3 sequence is CASSQTGGLGYTF. CDR3 nucleotides: TGTGCCAGCAGCCAAACAGGGGGCCTTGGCTACACCTTC.

The CDR3 loop is CASSLTGPAGVGSGANVLTF. CDR3 bases: TGTGCCAGCAGCTTAACAGGGCCGGCAGGGGTGGGCTCTGGGGCCAACGTCCTGACTTTC. The chain carries TRBV7-3 and TRBJ2-6; D perhaps matches TRBD1 (6 bases). V gave up 0 bases and J gave up 0 bases, with 18 bases separating them. CDR3 size: 20 residues. CDR1 is SGHTA and CDR2 is FQGTGA in the germline V gene.

This clone was observed a handful of times. The chain joins TRBV2 to TRBJ1-2, with D possibly matching TRBD1 (6 bases). The CDR3 extends over 14 amino acids. The ends were cut back, 6 bases at V and 4 bases at J, with 15 bases in the middle. Germline-derived CDR1 and CDR2 are SNHLY and FYNNEI. The CDR3 loop reads CASSRRDIGYGYTF. Written as DNA, the CDR3 is TGTGCCAGCAGCCGAAGGGACATCGGCTATGGCTACACCTTC. Variable domain in full (rest from reference TRBV2 and TRBJ1-2): EPEVTQTPSHQVTQMGQEVILRCVPISNHLYFYWYRQILGQKVEFLVSFYNNEISEKSEIFDDQFSVERPDGSNFTLKIRSTKLEDSAMYFCASSRRDIGYGYTFGSGTRLTVV.

CDR3 bases: TGTGCCAGCAGCTTAGGAGGAGGGGGGGCAGATACGCAGTATTTT. Its protein product is CASSLGGGGADTQYF. The chain joins TRBV7-6 to TRBJ2-3; weak D call: TRBD2 (7 bases). Trimming took 1 base from V and 4 from J, leaving 12 bases between them. The CDR3 loop spans 15 amino acids. Germline V gene data show CDR1 as SGHVS and CDR2 as FNYEAQ.

The rearrangement links TRBV19 to TRBJ2-1, with TRBD2 matching 11 bases. The CDR3 runs to 15 residues. V was pared by 4 bases and J by 3 bases, with 2 bases of the junction left unmatched. CDR1 and CDR2 from the germline V gene are LNHDA and SQIVND (reference sequence). CDR3 nucleotide sequence: TGTGCCAGTAGTAAGACTAGCGGGGACTACAATGAGCAGTTCTTC. It codes for CASSKTSGDYNEQFF.

The chain uses TRBV6-5 and TRBJ1-2; TRBD1 agrees at 7 bases. Germline V gene lookup returns CDR1 MNHEY and CDR2 SVGAGI. There are 13 residues in the CDR3. With V trimmed by 5 bases and J by 5 bases, 5 bases remained unmatched. CDR3 protein: CASSIAGGYGYTF. Here the CDR3 DNA reads TGTGCCAGCAGTATTGCAGGGGGATATGGCTACACCTTC.

This clone was seen a few times. V usage is TRBV9 and J usage is TRBJ2-3; TRBD1 matches at 9 bases. The CDR3 covers 14 residues. Germline trimming cut 4 bases from V and 3 bases from J; bases unmatched to any gene: 3. Germline V gene sequence: CDR1 SGDLS, CDR2 YYNGEE. CDR3 DNA sequence: TGTGCCAGCAGCACCGGACAGGGGACAGATACGCAGTATTTT. Translation gives CASSTGQGTDTQYF.

The V gene is TRBV10-2, the J gene TRBJ1-1, with D maybe TRBD1 (6 bases). Looked up from germline, CDR1 is WSHSY and CDR2 is SAAADI. V was pared by 7 bases and J by 8 bases, with 8 bases between. The CDR3 length is 10 residues. The CDR3 spells CASIGTEAFF. DNA of the CDR3: TGCGCCAGCATAGGGACAGAAGCTTTCTTT.

This sequence joins TRBV9 and TRBJ2-5; 7 positions match TRBD2. Germline values: CDR1 SGDLS, CDR2 YYNGEE. The CDR3 contains 14 residues. The J segment lost 1 base and the V segment lost 2 bases, leaving 2 bases of the junction unmatched. The CDR3 reads CASSVGTTQETQYF. Written as DNA, the CDR3 is TGTGCCAGCAGCGTCGGGACTACCCAAGAGACCCAGTACTTC.

V gene TRBV5-3 combines with J gene TRBJ2-5; 11 nucleotides align to TRBD2. TRBV5-3 is designated an ORF whose function remains uncertain. The CDR3 totals 17 residues. The V and J ends lost 3 bases and 3 bases, in that order; junction bases with no gene match: 10. The CDR3 coding sequence is TGTGCCAGAAGCTCCCCGGGACTAGCGGTACGCAAAGAGACCCAGTACTTC. As protein: CARSSPGLAVRKETQYF.

This clone was counted a few times. CDR3 loop: CATSEAGEAFF. Written as DNA, the CDR3 is TGTGCCACCAGTGAGGCAGGCGAAGCTTTCTTT. The J gene is TRBJ1-1, the V gene TRBV24-1; no definite D call. V lost 4 bases and J lost 8, with 7 bases in between. CDR1 is KGHDR and CDR2 is SFDVKD in the germline V gene. The CDR3 runs 11 residues.

V gene TRBV18 combines with J gene TRBJ2-7, with D perhaps TRBD2 (6 bases). The germline V and J ends were trimmed by 0 bases and 3 bases, with 9 bases remaining between them. The germline V gene encodes CDR1 KGHSH and CDR2 LQKENI. The CDR3 sequence is 14 residues long. The CDR3 DNA follows: TGTGCCAGCTCACCACCGGAGGGGATCTACGAGCAGTACTTC. It translates to CASSPPEGIYEQYF.

J is TRBJ2-7 and V is TRBV3-1 (or the pseudogene TRBV3-2), with 7 bases lining up with TRBD2. This CDR3 is 15 amino acids long. V dropped 4 bases and J dropped 6; count of bases not matched to a gene: 12. Germline lookup yields CDR1 LGHDT and CDR2 YNNKEL (reference sequence). The CDR3 DNA reads TGTGCCAGCAGCCTCCCGGGCGGGGGAAAATTCGAGCAGTACTTC. It is translated as CASSLPGGGKFEQYF.

The J gene is TRBJ2-1, the V gene TRBV9; 9 bases agree with TRBD2. J lost 4 bases, V lost 0 bases, and 8 bases had no gene match. The CDR3 contains 17 residues. Germline values: CDR1 SGDLS, CDR2 YYNGEE. The DNA of the CDR3 is TGTGCCAGCAGCGTAGCTATCGCGGGAGGGCCTTACAATGAGCAGTTCTTC. Amino acids: CASSVAIAGGPYNEQFF.

This rearrangement joins TRBV2 to TRBJ1-5; D unclear. Trimming pared 8 bases from V and 0 bases from J, leaving 14 bases between. In germline, CDR1 is SNHLY, CDR2 FYNNEI. This CDR3 spans 15 amino acids. CDR3 residues: CASRPTLNSNQPQHF. In DNA form, the CDR3 reads TGTGCCAGCCGCCCTACCCTAAATAGCAATCAGCCCCAGCATTTT.

The chain links TRBV2 to TRBJ1-5; tentative D call: TRBD1 (6 bases). V gave up 4 bases and J gave up 4 bases, with 20 bases separating them. From germline, CDR1 is SNHLY and CDR2 FYNNEI. This CDR3 comprises 17 residues. In DNA, the CDR3 is TGTGCCAGCAGTGGATTATTGGGGGCACCCTTTAATCAGCCCCAGCATTTT. Amino acids: CASSGLLGAPFNQPQHF.

V is TRBV10-1 and J is TRBJ2-7, with TRBD2 as a possible D gene (6 bases). The CDR3 sequence is 13 residues long. With 8 bases removed from V and 5 bases from J, the gap between germline ends came to 16 bases. Germline CDR1 reads WNHNN; CDR2 reads SYGVQD (reference sequence). The CDR3 region is CASVVTGENEQYF. The CDR3 DNA reads as TGCGCCAGCGTGGTCACGGGAGAGAACGAGCAGTACTTC.

This clone was seen more than once but under ten times. The chain is built from TRBV11-3 and TRBJ2-7; D might be TRBD2 (6 bases). With 4 bases removed from V and 6 bases from J, the gap between germline ends came to 13 bases. This CDR3 region has 13 residues. Germline V lookup: CDR1 SGHNT, CDR2 YENEEA. CDR3: CASSSGLIGEQYF. The CDR3 region has the DNA TGTGCCAGCAGCTCGGGACTCATTGGCGAGCAGTACTTC.

The chain carries TRBV6-5 and TRBJ2-1, with D possibly being TRBD2 (5 bases). There are 14 residues in the CDR3. V was clipped by 3 bases and J by 10 bases, with 16 bases between them. Germline CDR1 is MNHEY and CDR2 is SVGAGI. The CDR3: CASSYGILGGEQFF. CDR3 coding DNA: TGTGCCAGCAGTTATGGGATTCTCGGCGGGGAGCAGTTCTTC.

The CDR3 spells CASSLSGYNSPLHF. DNA of the CDR3: TGTGCCAGCAGCTTATCAGGATATAATTCACCCCTCCACTTT. The chain couples TRBV7-3 to TRBJ1-6; D not certain. Trimming pared 2 bases from V and 4 bases from J, leaving 6 bases between. Germline CDR1 SGHTA, CDR2 FQGTGA. The CDR3 is 14 residues long. Variable domain in full (rest from reference TRBV7-3 and TRBJ1-6): GAGVSQTPSNKVTEKGKYVELRCDPISGHTALYWYRQSLGQGPEFLIYFQGTGAADDSGLPNDRFFAVRPEGSVSTLKIQRTERGDSAVYLCASSLSGYNSPLHFGNGTRLTVT.

The V gene is TRBV19, the J gene TRBJ2-7; 11 bases agree with TRBD1. This CDR3 has 15 residues. Germline CDR1 reads LNHDA; CDR2 reads SQIVND (reference sequence). The V segment lost 4 bases and the J segment 4 bases; nucleotides outside the gene matches: 6. The CDR3 reads CASSTPGTGGYEQYF. The CDR3 DNA is TGTGCCAGTAGTACTCCCGGGACAGGGGGTTACGAGCAGTACTTC.

V gene TRBV9 combines with J gene TRBJ2-1, with D perhaps matching TRBD2 (6 bases). V lost 2 bases and J 4 bases, leaving 16 bases between the germline ends. Germline values: CDR1 SGDLS, CDR2 YYNGEE. The CDR3 length is 16 residues. The CDR3 DNA sequence: TGTGCCAGCAGCGTCTCCGGGGAGGCAAATTACAATGAGCAGTTCTTC. Its translation: CASSVSGEANYNEQFF. Combining the CDR3 with reference TRBV9 and TRBJ2-1 gives the whole variable domain DSGVTQTPKHLITATGQRVTLRCSPRSGDLSVYWYQQSLDQGLQFLIQYYNGEERAKGNILERFSAQQFPDLHSELNLSSLELGDSALYFCASSVSGEANYNEQFFGPGTRLTVL.